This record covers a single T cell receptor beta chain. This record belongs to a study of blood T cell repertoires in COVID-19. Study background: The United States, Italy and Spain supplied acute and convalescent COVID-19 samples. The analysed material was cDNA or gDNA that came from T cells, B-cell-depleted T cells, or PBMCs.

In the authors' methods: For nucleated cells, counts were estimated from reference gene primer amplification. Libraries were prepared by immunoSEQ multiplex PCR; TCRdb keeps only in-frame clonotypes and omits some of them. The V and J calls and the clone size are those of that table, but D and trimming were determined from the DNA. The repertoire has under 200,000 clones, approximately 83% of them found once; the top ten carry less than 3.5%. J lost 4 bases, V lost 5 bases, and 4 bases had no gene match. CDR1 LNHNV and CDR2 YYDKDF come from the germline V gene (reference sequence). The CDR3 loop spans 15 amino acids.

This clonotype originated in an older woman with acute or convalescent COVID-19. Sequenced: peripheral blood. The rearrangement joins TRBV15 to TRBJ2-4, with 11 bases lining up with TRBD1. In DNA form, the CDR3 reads TGTGCCACCAGCCCCGGGACAGGGGGAAAAAACATTCAGTACTTC. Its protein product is CATSPGTGGKNIQYF.